The present TCR beta chain was sequenced within a study of blood T cell repertoires in COVID-19. TCRdb keeps only in-frame clones here, not all; method: immunoSEQ multiplex PCR. The sample holds 350,000 to 400,000 clones; around 89% are singletons and the top ten take roughly 1%. This CDR3 contains 16 residues. Looked up from germline, CDR1 is SGDLS and CDR2 is YYNGEE. Trimming pared 4 bases from V and 5 bases from J, leaving 19 bases between. This clone was seen a single time. The study drew participants aged about 18 to 95 years from some 24 US areas. In assigning cohorts, the study relied on participant-reported clinical history. Resolution of symptoms, clearance, or two negative PCRs was present in recovered Cohort 3 donors.

V is TRBV9 and J is TRBJ2-1, with D maybe TRBD2 (5 bases). The source of this sequence is a man younger than 30 who had recovered from COVID-19. The sample was PBMCs or T cells enriched from blood (not recorded which). The CDR3 nucleotides read TGTGCCAGCAGCCCTTGGACGGAGGTAGGAAACAATGAGCAGTTCTTC. Translation: CASSPWTEVGNNEQFF.